These 4 T cell receptor beta chains were all obtained from the same sample, sequenced in a study of blood T cell repertoires in COVID-19. Repertoires were generated with immunoSEQ multiplex PCR, while TCRdb's copy carries only in-frame clones and drops some. Of over 350,000 clones in the sample, 75% to 90% are singletons; the top ten hold around 1.4%. Source material: peripheral blood. These receptors were taken from a woman younger than 45 with active or convalescent COVID-19.

The V and J genes are TRBV28 and TRBJ2-1; TRBD2 aligns across 12 bases. This CDR3 contains 18 residues. Germline assignment: CDR1 MDHEN and CDR2 SYDVKM. The trim removed 6 bases at V and 1 base at J, leaving 10 bases unmatched. CDR3 protein: CASRKTRTSGVSYNEQFF. DNA of the CDR3: TGTGCCAGCAGGAAAACCCGGACTAGCGGGGTATCCTACAATGAGCAGTTCTTC.

The chain links TRBV19 to TRBJ1-2; D perhaps matches TRBD1 (5 bases). The CDR3 has 14 residues. CDR1 and CDR2 from the germline V gene are LNHDA and SQIVND (reference sequence). Trimming took 3 bases from V and 4 from J, leaving 12 bases between them. The CDR3 is CASSMGTGTYGYTF. The CDR3 DNA reads TGTGCCAGTAGTATGGGTACAGGAACCTATGGCTACACCTTC.

The chain combines TRBV7-8 with TRBJ1-2, with a tentative D call TRBD1 (5 bases). This CDR3 contains 13 residues. The germline V gene encodes CDR1 SGHVS and CDR2 FQNEAQ. V gave up 5 bases and J gave up 0 bases, with 7 bases separating them. The DNA for the CDR3 is TGTGCCAGCAGCCCGACAGCTAACTATGGCTACACCTTC. Protein product: CASSPTANYGYTF.

This sequence joins TRBV11-2 and TRBJ2-1, with TRBD2 matching 13 bases. V shed 4 bases and J 10 bases; nucleotides not matched to a gene: 4. The CDR3 is 14 amino acids. Germline values: CDR1 SGHAT, CDR2 FQNNGV. The CDR3, as DNA: TGTGCCAGCAGCTGGACTAGCGGGAGTTCCGAGCAGTTCTTC. Protein: CASSWTSGSSEQFF.